This T cell receptor beta chain was profiled in a study of early T cells in non-severe SARS-CoV-2 infection. Study-level findings and limits: There was a bias toward anti-spike CD8 responses in VDJdb matching, which missed private and CD4 specificities.

J gave up 1 base and V 7 bases, and 4 bases lay outside the gene matches. Germline CDR1 reads WSHSY; CDR2 reads SAAADI. The CDR3 runs 15 residues. This clonotype was observed a few times. The antigen is undetermined. Attached unique molecular identifiers marked individual cDNA molecules. Each CDR3 protein is one row after TCRdb ran MiXCR on the 5' RACE reads. The sample has 60,000 to 65,000 distinct CDR3 sequences; about 10% are singletons. The origin of this receptor is an adult who was a healthcare worker with PCR-confirmed SARS-CoV-2 infection or an uninfected control (not recorded which). The material sequenced was whole blood, taken at baseline. The gene calls are TRBV10-2 and TRBJ2-5, with TRBD2 identical over 12 bases. The CDR3 protein is CASNPGLAGQETQYF. The CDR3 DNA reads as TGCGCCAGCAACCCGGGACTAGCGGGCCAAGAGACCCAGTACTTC.